These 16 T cell receptor beta chains originate from one sample sequenced in a study of shared clonotypes between healthy human individuals. Assay: immunoSEQ multiplex PCR; the TCRdb copy retains only in-frame clones and omits some. The profile shows 450,000 to 500,000 clones, 65% to 80% of them singletons. The sequencing input was PBMCs. All receptors derive from a woman aged 40 to 50 in good health. Some clones in this sample may be carry-over from other donors' samples.

V is TRBV28 and J is TRBJ1-2, with D unresolved. The CDR3 is 14 amino acids. The V end lost 5 bases, the J end lost 6 bases, and 16 bases lay between the germline ends. Germline V gene lookup returns CDR1 MDHEN and CDR2 SYDVKM. This CDR3 is CASSTPDRTHGYTF. The CDR3 coding sequence is TGTGCCAGCAGTACCCCAGACCGAACCCATGGCTACACCTTC.

V usage is TRBV18 and J usage is TRBJ2-1; maybe TRBD2 (6 bases). The CDR3 is 15 amino acids. The ends were cut back, 6 bases at V and 2 bases at J, with 14 bases in the middle. Germline V gene sequence: CDR1 KGHSH, CDR2 LQKENI. Here the CDR3 DNA reads TGTGCCAGCTCTCTATACGGGGGAACCTACAATGAGCAGTTCTTC. It yields the protein CASSLYGGTYNEQFF.

The gene calls are TRBV14 and TRBJ2-1; D is unclear. CDR1 is SGHDN, CDR2 FVKESK, per germline. V lost 1 base to trimming and J lost 5 bases, with 6 bases between them. This CDR3 is built from 13 residues. The CDR3 reads CASSQGSNNEQFF. As DNA, the CDR3 is TGTGCCAGCAGCCAAGGATCGAACAATGAGCAGTTCTTC.

The chain is built from TRBV2 and TRBJ1-1; possible D gene TRBD1, 6 bases. There are 14 residues in the CDR3. CDR1 is SNHLY and CDR2 is FYNNEI in the germline V gene. The ends were cut back, 6 bases at V and 5 bases at J, with 16 bases in the middle. The CDR3 DNA is TGTGCCAGCAGGGGGGACGGGGGCTGGACTGAAGCTTTCTTT. It translates to CASRGDGGWTEAFF.

The genes are TRBV19 and TRBJ2-3, with 12 positions matching TRBD2. Trimming at V came to 5 bases and at J to 4 bases, leaving 10 bases not matched to a gene. Germline lookup yields CDR1 LNHDA and CDR2 SQIVND (reference sequence). CDR3 length: 17 amino acids. Here the CDR3 reads CASSPEGTSGPPDTQYF. The DNA for the CDR3 is TGTGCCAGTAGTCCCGAGGGGACTAGCGGGCCTCCAGATACGCAGTATTTT.

This clone was seen only once. The rearrangement joins TRBV15 to TRBJ1-2; D uncertain. From germline, CDR1 is LNHNV and CDR2 YYDKDF (reference sequence). The CDR3 extends over 13 amino acids. Trimming shortened V by 1 base and J by 3 bases, and 6 bases separated the two germline ends. DNA of the CDR3: TGTGCCACCAGCAGAGGGACCTACTATGGCTACACCTTC. It specifies CATSRGTYYGYTF.

The chain combines TRBV5-4 with TRBJ2-3, with unresolved D. The germline V gene has CDR1 SGHNT and CDR2 YYREEE (reference sequence). There are 15 residues in the CDR3. Trimming left V 0 bases short and J 0 bases short, with 8 bases between. The CDR3 reads CASSLERVSTDTQYF. The CDR3 nucleotides read TGTGCCAGCAGCTTGGAACGGGTTAGCACAGATACGCAGTATTTT.

The chain couples TRBV14 to TRBJ2-2; the match to TRBD1 covers 9 bases. Per germline, CDR1 SGHDN and CDR2 FVKESK. The length of the CDR3 is 15 residues. V shed 0 bases, J shed 9 bases, and the junction held 5 bases outside the gene matches. CDR3 sequence (DNA): TGTGCCAGCAGCCAAGAGACAGGGGGATTGTGGGAGCTGTTTTTT. Protein: CASSQETGGLWELFF.

This rearrangement joins TRBV6-5 to TRBJ1-2, with D tentatively TRBD1 (5 bases). The CDR3 is 14 residues long. Germline CDR1 reads MNHEY; CDR2 reads SVGAGI. Trimming cost V 5 bases and J 3 bases, with 13 bases left between them. The CDR3 region is CASSPPGFDYGYTF. The CDR3 nucleotides read TGTGCCAGCAGTCCCCCAGGGTTCGACTATGGCTACACCTTC.

The rearrangement uses TRBV28 and TRBJ2-1, with TRBD2 matching over 13 bases. The CDR3 is made up of 15 amino acids. With V trimmed by 5 bases and J by 7 bases, 5 bases remained unmatched. Germline CDR1 is MDHEN and CDR2 is SYDVKM. CDR3 loop: CASSTGTSGINEQFF. CDR3 nucleotides: TGTGCCAGCAGTACCGGGACTAGCGGGATTAATGAGCAGTTCTTC. Looking up the rest from reference TRBV28 and TRBJ2-1 gives the full variable domain: DVKVTQSSRYLVKRTGEKVFLECVQDMDHENMFWYRQDPGLGLRLIYFSYDVKMKEKGDIPEGYSVSREKKERFSLILESASTNQTSMYLCASSTGTSGINEQFFGPGTRLTVL.

The chain joins TRBV2 to TRBJ2-7; D ambiguous. The length of the CDR3 is 13 residues. Germline CDR1 is SNHLY and CDR2 is FYNNEI. The ends were cut back, 6 bases at V and 3 bases at J, with 12 bases in the middle. The CDR3 sequence is CASRVNIGYEQYF. For the CDR3, the DNA is TGTGCCAGCAGGGTCAACATCGGCTACGAGCAGTACTTC. The whole variable domain, remainder taken from reference TRBV2 and TRBJ2-7, is EPEVTQTPSHQVTQMGQEVILRCVPISNHLYFYWYRQILGQKVEFLVSFYNNEISEKSEIFDDQFSVERPDGSNFTLKIRSTKLEDSAMYFCASRVNIGYEQYFGPGTRLTVT.

There are a few counts of this clone. The V gene is TRBV18, the J gene TRBJ1-1; tentative D call: TRBD1 (5 bases). Germline assignment: CDR1 KGHSH and CDR2 LQKENI. The CDR3 sequence is 14 residues long. Deletions cut 2 bases from V and 7 bases from J, with 14 bases between. CDR3 sequence (DNA): TGTGCCAGCTCACCAGAGAGGGGCGCGATTGAAGCTTTCTTT. Translated: CASSPERGAIEAFF.

This clone was picked up one time. The chain joins TRBV20-1 to TRBJ2-1; no reliable D call. The germline CDR1 and CDR2 sequences are DFQATT and SNEGSKA (reference sequence). The CDR3 covers 11 residues. Trimming took off 6 bases at V and 10 bases at J, with 13 bases between the two ends. The CDR3 DNA follows: TGCAGTGCCTTTGGAGTACCCGAGCAGTTCTTC. Protein product: CSAFGVPEQFF.

This chain connects TRBV29-1 to TRBJ2-1; no definite D call. The length of the CDR3 is 9 residues. V lost 2 bases and J lost 13, with 6 bases in between. Per germline, CDR1 SQVTM and CDR2 ANQGSEA. CDR3 sequence (DNA): TGCAGCGTTGAACCCCTTCAGTTCTTC. Translated, it gives CSVEPLQFF.

A few counts support this clone. The J gene is TRBJ1-2, the V gene TRBV2; D is undetermined. Germline lookup yields CDR1 SNHLY and CDR2 FYNNEI. Trimming cost V 4 bases and J 4 bases, with 4 bases left between them. The CDR3 contains 11 residues. The DNA for the CDR3 is TGTGCCAGCAGTGCTTCCTATGGCTACACCTTC. This translates into CASSASYGYTF.

The chain couples TRBV25-1 to TRBJ2-1; 8 bases align to TRBD2. Germline CDR1 is MGHDK and CDR2 is SYGVNS. V gave up 4 bases and J gave up 10 bases; unmatched junction bases: 9. The CDR3 sequence is 14 residues long. The chain's CDR3 is CASSGTSLIGEQFF. As DNA, the CDR3 is TGTGCCAGCAGTGGGACTAGCTTGATCGGCGAGCAGTTCTTC.